This T cell receptor (beta chain) derives from a study of a mutant IDH1 vaccine in newly diagnosed glioma. With respect to this clone: Its target is unknown.

TCRdb's copy holds only in-frame clones and misses some; the assay was immunoSEQ multiplex PCR. The data hold tens of thousands of clones, with roughly 81% observed a single time. V was shortened by 1 base and J by 4 bases, with 2 bases between the two germline ends. Germline V gene data show CDR1 as DFQATT and CDR2 as SNEGSKA (reference sequence). There are 11 residues in the CDR3. Time point in this sample: week 23, last vaccination. Every vaccine dose comprised 300 ug of mutant IDH1 20-mer peptide plus topical imiquimod. This TCR derives from a middle-aged woman with glioma. Some clones in this sample may be carry-over from other donors' samples. The material was PBMCs, obtained from a glioma patient whose treatment included an IDH1 peptide vaccine. The chain joins TRBV20-1 to TRBJ1-3; D is ambiguous. The CDR3 region has the DNA TGCAGTGCTAGAGTGGGAAACACCATATATTTT. Residues: CSARVGNTIYF.